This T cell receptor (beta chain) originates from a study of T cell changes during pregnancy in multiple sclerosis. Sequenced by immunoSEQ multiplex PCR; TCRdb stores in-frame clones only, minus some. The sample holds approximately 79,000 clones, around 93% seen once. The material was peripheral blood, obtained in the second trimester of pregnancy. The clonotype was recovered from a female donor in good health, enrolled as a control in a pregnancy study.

CDR3 amino acids: CASGGGGAHGYTF. CDR3 sequence (DNA): TGCGCCAGCGGGGGTGGGGGGGCACATGGCTACACCTTC. The V call is TRBV4-3, the J call TRBJ1-2; maybe TRBD1 (6 bases). The germline V gene encodes CDR1 LGHNA and CDR2 YSLEER. V shed 8 bases and J shed 6 bases, with 16 bases lying between them. The CDR3 sequence is 13 residues long.